The entry that follows covers one T cell receptor (beta chain) sequence. This specimen comes from a study of OX40 agonist ivuxolimab in advanced cancers. Study as a whole: Partial responses occurred in three patients (one hepatocellular carcinoma, two cutaneous melanoma).

TCRdb's table, derived via immunoSEQ multiplex PCR, lists solely in-frame clones and lacks some. The table has about 45,000 clones, approximately 84% seen once; the top ten hold 15%. Trimming removed 4 bases from V and 1 base from J, with 2 bases in between. CDR1 and CDR2 (germline): SGHNT, YENEEA. The CDR3 contains 11 residues. V usage is TRBV11-3 and J usage is TRBJ2-7; no clear D gene. The input for sequencing was CD4+ or CD8+ T cells sorted from blood, taken in a trial of the OX40 agonist ivuxolimab. The receptor comes from an adult with an advanced solid tumor such as melanoma, head and neck, liver or kidney cancer. The CDR3 region has the DNA TGTGCCAGCAGCTATTCCTACGAGCAGTACTTC. Its protein product is CASSYSYEQYF. The whole variable domain, remainder taken from reference TRBV11-3 and TRBJ2-7, is EAGVVQSPRYKIIEKKQPVAFWCNPISGHNTLYWYLQNLGQGPELLIRYENEEAVDDSQLPKDRFSAERLKGVDSTLKIQPAELGDSAVYLCASSYSYEQYFGPGTRLTVT.